This T cell receptor (beta chain) was recorded in a study of liver allograft versus peripheral blood T cells. For the study at large: The authors compared T cell receptor repertoires in transplanted livers with recipients' peripheral blood repertoires. Study-level findings and limits: Intra-allograft T cell receptor repertoires in the liver reportedly differed from peripheral blood repertoires.

The length of the CDR3 is 15 residues. The V gene's germline CDR1 is LNHDA and CDR2 SQIVND (reference sequence). V was clipped by 3 bases and J by 5 bases, with 13 bases between them. In this sample, this clonotype is medium-sized. Antigen unknown. TCRdb reanalysed the reads using MiXCR and keeps one entry per CDR3 protein. This sample has about 2,500 distinct CDR3 sequences, with 15% found just once. This clonotype was obtained from a human patient who had a liver transplant. The graft donor may be the source of some T cells. This rearrangement joins TRBV19 to TRBJ2-2; the D call may be TRBD1 or TRBD2 (5 bases each). The CDR3 region is CASSIEQEETGELFF. The CDR3 nucleotides read TGTGCCAGTAGTATCGAACAGGAGGAGACCGGGGAGCTGTTTTTT.